The following is a T cell receptor beta chain sequence with its context. The sample is drawn from a study of blood T cell repertoires in COVID-19. Whole-study context: The study drew acute and convalescent COVID-19 samples from the United States, Italy and Spain.

This CDR3 has 15 amino acids. Trimming took 5 bases from V and 7 from J, leaving 23 bases between them. The germline V gene encodes CDR1 SQVTM and CDR2 ANQGSEA. Original analysis: Reference gene primers were amplified, and this amplification served to estimate nucleated cell counts. Generated by immunoSEQ multiplex PCR, the TCRdb table keeps only in-frame clones and is missing some. The DNA gave D and trimming, while V, J and clone size come from that table. The sample includes a few hundred thousand clones, 75% to 90% seen only once; the top ten take about 4%. Participants came from about 24 US areas, aged roughly 18 to 89 years. The study recruited exposed participants who had met a COVID-19 case within 2 weeks before entry.

This receptor was obtained from a woman between 25 and 40 years old who had been exposed to COVID-19. V is TRBV29-1 and J is TRBJ1-2; possibly TRBD1 for D (5 bases). Sequencing used PBMCs or T cells enriched from blood (not recorded which). In DNA form, the CDR3 reads TGCAGCGTTCGACTCCCCAATCCAGGGATTCCTGGCTACACCTTC. Protein product: CSVRLPNPGIPGYTF.